A single sample gave rise to the 10 T cell receptor beta chains below, sequenced in a study of regulatory T cells in long-lasting Graves disease. Arm-PCR of CDR3 regions and iRepertoire HTBI primers were used to build TCR beta libraries. MiXCR, applied by TCRdb to the multiplex PCR reads, yields one record per CDR3 protein. This table holds roughly 300,000 distinct CDR3 sequences, around 23% found once. The time point denotes: persistent/refractory GD, antithyroid drugs over 5 years with positive TRAb. TCR sequences were obtained from RNA taken from PBMCs. The sequences come from peripheral blood mononuclear cells (PBMCs), collected when the disease was refractory, from a patient treated with antithyroid drugs. The receptors were sampled from a female donor with Graves disease.

This clonotype was counted a few times. V gene TRBV28 combines with J gene TRBJ2-7; D is perhaps TRBD1 or TRBD2 (5 bases each). This CDR3 has 14 residues. With 7 bases removed from V and 7 bases from J, the gap between germline ends came to 20 bases. The germline CDR1 and CDR2 sequences are MDHEN and SYDVKM. DNA for the CDR3: TGTGCCAGCACCACCCCGGGACGGCCCTGGGAGCAGTACTTC. This gives the protein CASTTPGRPWEQYF. Supplemented by reference TRBV28 and TRBJ2-7, the full variable domain reads DVKVTQSSRYLVKRTGEKVFLECVQDMDHENMFWYRQDPGLGLRLIYFSYDVKMKEKGDIPEGYSVSREKKERFSLILESASTNQTSMYLCASTTPGRPWEQYFGPGTRLTVT.

At least ten counts were recorded for this clonotype. This rearrangement joins TRBV12-3 or TRBV12-4 to TRBJ2-5, with 7 bases that match TRBD1. The CDR3 runs 14 residues. Trimming at V came to 2 bases and at J to 5 bases, leaving 5 bases not matched to a gene. The CDR3 bases are TGTGCCAGCAGTTTAAGGGGGCGCGATGAGACCCAGTACTTC. It yields the protein CASSLRGRDETQYF.

This clonotype was detected only a few times. The genes are TRBV18 and TRBJ1-1; 11 nucleotides align to TRBD1. The CDR3 extends over 16 amino acids. V dropped 6 bases and J dropped 0; count of bases not matched to a gene: 6. Per the germline V gene, CDR1 is KGHSH and CDR2 is LQKENI. The CDR3 is CASSQGTGGLNTEAFF. CDR3 coding DNA: TGTGCCAGCTCTCAAGGGACAGGGGGGCTGAACACTGAAGCTTTCTTT.

The chain combines TRBV9 with TRBJ1-2, with D perhaps TRBD1 (5 bases). Germline V gene lookup returns CDR1 SGDLS and CDR2 YYNGEE. The CDR3 spans 14 residues. V dropped 0 bases and J dropped 1 base, with 7 bases sitting between them. The CDR3 is CASSVGTINYGYTF. CDR3 nucleotide sequence: TGTGCCAGCAGCGTAGGGACAATTAACTATGGCTACACCTTC.

The chain combines TRBV20-1 with TRBJ2-7; 8 bases agree with TRBD1. The CDR3 consists of 17 residues. Per germline, CDR1 DFQATT and CDR2 SNEGSKA (reference sequence). The ends lost 0 bases at V and 3 bases at J; junction bases unmatched: 13. The CDR3 spells CSARDGGQDPAIYEQYF. The CDR3, as DNA: TGCAGTGCTAGAGATGGGGGACAGGACCCGGCAATCTACGAGCAGTACTTC.

This clonotype counts as medium-sized. V gene TRBV28 combines with J gene TRBJ2-7; 8 bases agree with TRBD1. CDR1 is MDHEN and CDR2 is SYDVKM in the germline V gene. This CDR3 spans 15 amino acids. V gave up 8 bases and J gave up 2 bases; unmatched junction bases: 11. This chain's CDR3 is CASGRQGQATYEQYF. CDR3 DNA sequence: TGTGCCAGCGGCCGACAGGGGCAAGCGACCTACGAGCAGTACTTC.

Ten or more counts support this clonotype. The rearrangement joins TRBV27 to TRBJ2-7, with TRBD2 matching 11 bases. Germline assignment: CDR1 MNHEY and CDR2 SMNVEV (reference sequence). The CDR3 contains 16 residues. V was pared by 0 bases and J by 2 bases, with 3 bases of the junction left unmatched. The CDR3 bases are TGTGCCAGCAGTTTATCGGGGGGACTAGCGGCCTACGAGCAGTACTTC. It encodes CASSLSGGLAAYEQYF.

This clonotype was recorded many times. This chain joins TRBV7-2 and TRBJ1-6; possibly TRBD1 for D (5 bases). CDR3 length: 16 amino acids. CDR1 is SGHTA, CDR2 FQGNSA, per germline. V dropped 1 base and J dropped 9 bases, with 16 bases sitting between them. This CDR3 is CASSLGVGGGRSPLHF. CDR3 coding DNA: TGTGCCAGCAGCTTAGGGGTTGGGGGAGGTCGTTCACCCCTCCACTTT.

This clonotype was recorded at least ten times. The V call is TRBV28, the J call TRBJ2-5; D possibly uses TRBD1 or TRBD2 (5 bases each). CDR3 length: 14 residues. Germline V CDR1 and CDR2: MDHEN, SYDVKM. The germline V and J ends were trimmed by 3 bases and 4 bases, with 12 bases remaining between them. The CDR3 loop is CASSLIGAGETQYF. The DNA of the CDR3 is TGTGCCAGCAGTTTGATAGGGGCGGGAGAGACCCAGTACTTC.

This clonotype has just a few counts. The J gene is TRBJ2-2, the V gene TRBV10-3; D is undetermined. With 6 bases removed from V and 6 bases from J, the gap between germline ends came to 5 bases. The CDR3 totals 11 residues. Per the germline V gene, CDR1 is ENHRY and CDR2 is SYGVKD. CDR3 region: CAIRQAGELFF. In nucleotides, the CDR3 is TGTGCCATCAGGCAGGCCGGGGAGCTGTTTTTT.